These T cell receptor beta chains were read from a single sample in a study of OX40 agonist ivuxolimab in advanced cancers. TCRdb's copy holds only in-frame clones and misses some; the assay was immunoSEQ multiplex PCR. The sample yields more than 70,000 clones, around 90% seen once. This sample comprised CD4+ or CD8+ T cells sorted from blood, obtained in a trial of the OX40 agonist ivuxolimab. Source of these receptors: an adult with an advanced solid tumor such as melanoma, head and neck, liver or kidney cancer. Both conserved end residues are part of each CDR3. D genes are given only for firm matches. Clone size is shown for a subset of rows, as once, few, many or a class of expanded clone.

CDR3 DNA: TGTGCCAGCAGCCCTAAACCCCAGGGCTCCTACGAGCAGTACTTC
CDR3 protein: CASSPKPQGSYEQYF
J gene: TRBJ2-7
clone size: .
D gene: .
V gene: TRBV5-4

CDR3 DNA: TGTGCCTCCTCTCCGGGGGGTAATGAAAAACTGTTTTTT
CDR3 protein: CASSPGGNEKLFF
J gene: TRBJ1-4
clone size: once
D gene: .
V gene: TRBV19

CDR3 DNA: TGTGCCAGCAGCTCCCATTATATGGGGGATTATGGCTACACCTTC
CDR3 protein: CASSSHYMGDYGYTF
J gene: TRBJ1-2
clone size: .
D gene: .
V gene: TRBV6-5

CDR3 DNA: TGTGCCAGCAGTGAAGACAGGGGGACTGAAGCTTTCTTT
CDR3 protein: CASSEDRGTEAFF
J gene: TRBJ1-1
clone size: .
D gene: TRBD1
V gene: TRBV6-1

CDR3 DNA: TGCGCCAGCAGCCCCTCCCAGGCAGGGGCGGACACTGAAGCTTTCTTT
CDR3 protein: CASSPSQAGADTEAFF
J gene: TRBJ1-1
clone size: .
D gene: .
V gene: TRBV5-1

CDR3 DNA: TGTGCCAGCAGCGCACCCCCCAGGGCCTACGAGCAGTACTTC
CDR3 protein: CASSAPPRAYEQYF
J gene: TRBJ2-7
clone size: .
D gene: .
V gene: TRBV7-9

CDR3 DNA: TGTGCCAGCAGCTTCCGGGACAGGGGTTACAATGAGCAGTTCTTC
CDR3 protein: CASSFRDRGYNEQFF
J gene: TRBJ2-1
clone size: .
D gene: TRBD1
V gene: TRBV11-3

CDR3 DNA: TGTGCCAGCAGACGAAAGGGACCACCATACGAGCAGTACTTC
CDR3 protein: CASRRKGPPYEQYF
J gene: TRBJ2-7
clone size: .
D gene: .
V gene: TRBV6-1

CDR3 DNA: TGTGCCAGCAGCCTTACCCAGACTAGTTATGAGCAGTTCTTC
CDR3 protein: CASSLTQTSYEQFF
J gene: TRBJ2-1
clone size: .
D gene: .
V gene: TRBV7-9

CDR3 DNA: TGTGCCAGCAGTTGGGCGAACACTGAAGCTTTCTTT
CDR3 protein: CASSWANTEAFF
J gene: TRBJ1-1
clone size: .
D gene: .
V gene: TRBV28

CDR3 DNA: TGTGCCAGCAGTCAGGACAGGGAAGAGACCCAGTACTTC
CDR3 protein: CASSQDREETQYF
J gene: TRBJ2-5
clone size: .
D gene: TRBD1
V gene: TRBV7-9

CDR3 DNA: TGCAGTGCTGAGCCCTTCAACGTCCTGACTTTC
CDR3 protein: CSAEPFNVLTF
J gene: TRBJ2-6
clone size: .
D gene: .
V gene: TRBV20-1

CDR3 DNA: TGTGCCAGTAGTATAGCCCCTGGAACTGAAGCTTTCTTT
CDR3 protein: CASSIAPGTEAFF
J gene: TRBJ1-1
clone size: .
D gene: .
V gene: TRBV19

CDR3 DNA: TGTGCCAGCAGCCCCGGACTAGCGGGCCTCGAGCAGTACTTC
CDR3 protein: CASSPGLAGLEQYF
J gene: TRBJ2-7
clone size: .
D gene: TRBD2
V gene: TRBV5-5

CDR3 DNA: TGTGCCAGCAGCGCAATCCCGGGACCCGTCACAGATACGCAGTATTTT
CDR3 protein: CASSAIPGPVTDTQYF
J gene: TRBJ2-3
clone size: .
D gene: .
V gene: TRBV11-1

CDR3 DNA: TGCGCCAGCAGCTTTGGACAGGGACCCTCTGGGGCCAACGTCCTGACTTTC
CDR3 protein: CASSFGQGPSGANVLTF
J gene: TRBJ2-6
clone size: .
D gene: TRBD1
V gene: TRBV5-1

CDR3 DNA: TGTGCCACCAGCAGAGGACACTACGAGCAGTACTTC
CDR3 protein: CATSRGHYEQYF
J gene: TRBJ2-7
clone size: once
D gene: .
V gene: TRBV15

CDR3 DNA: TGCGCCAGCAGCCCCACCGAGCCCCCGGCCCAAAAACTGTTTTTT
CDR3 protein: CASSPTEPPAQKLFF
J gene: TRBJ1-4
clone size: .
D gene: .
V gene: TRBV4-1

CDR3 DNA: TGTGCCAGCAGCACCGGACAGGGGGCTGGCGGGGAGCTGTTTTTT
CDR3 protein: CASSTGQGAGGELFF
J gene: TRBJ2-2
clone size: .
D gene: TRBD1
V gene: TRBV7-9

CDR3 DNA: TGTGCCAGCAGTTACACCGGGACAGTTACAGATACGCAGTATTTT
CDR3 protein: CASSYTGTVTDTQYF
J gene: TRBJ2-3
clone size: .
D gene: TRBD1
V gene: TRBV6-5

CDR3 DNA: TGTGCCAGCAGTTGGGAGGACAGGGGGTCTAATGAAAAACTGTTTTTT
CDR3 protein: CASSWEDRGSNEKLFF
J gene: TRBJ1-4
clone size: .
D gene: TRBD1
V gene: TRBV6-5

CDR3 DNA: TGTGCCAGCAGACCAGTAGGTGGGTCGAGCAATCAGCCCCAGCATTTT
CDR3 protein: CASRPVGGSSNQPQHF
J gene: TRBJ1-5
clone size: .
D gene: .
V gene: TRBV27

CDR3 DNA: TGCGCCAGCAGCCAAGTTCTGGGGACCACAGATACGCAGTATTTT
CDR3 protein: CASSQVLGTTDTQYF
J gene: TRBJ2-3
clone size: .
D gene: .
V gene: TRBV4-3

CDR3 DNA: TGCGCCAGCAGCTGGGGTCAGTATTCTGATGAGCAGTTCTTC
CDR3 protein: CASSWGQYSDEQFF
J gene: TRBJ2-1
clone size: .
D gene: .
V gene: TRBV5-1

CDR3 DNA: TGTGCCAGTAATTATGGGAATCAGCCCCAGCATTTT
CDR3 protein: CASNYGNQPQHF
J gene: TRBJ1-5
clone size: .
D gene: .
V gene: TRBV19

CDR3 DNA: TGTGCCAGCAGCTTTGCCGGGACAGCCTCCTACGAGCAGTACTTC
CDR3 protein: CASSFAGTASYEQYF
J gene: TRBJ2-7
clone size: .
D gene: TRBD1
V gene: TRBV11-3

CDR3 DNA: TGTGCCAGCAGTGATGGGACAGGGTATGGCTACACCTTC
CDR3 protein: CASSDGTGYGYTF
J gene: TRBJ1-2
clone size: .
D gene: TRBD1
V gene: TRBV6-1

CDR3 DNA: TGTGCCAGCAGCCCTGGTCGAGGGGGAACAGTTGGAAACACCATATATTTT
CDR3 protein: CASSPGRGGTVGNTIYF
J gene: TRBJ1-3
clone size: .
D gene: .
V gene: TRBV7-8

CDR3 DNA: TGTGCCAGCAGCGTAGAAGTGGGAGTGGGTTCAGTAGATACGCAGTATTTT
CDR3 protein: CASSVEVGVGSVDTQYF
J gene: TRBJ2-3
clone size: .
D gene: .
V gene: TRBV9

CDR3 DNA: TGTGCCTGGAACCTAGGGAGGAGCCACACCTTC
CDR3 protein: CAWNLGRSHTF
J gene: TRBJ1-2
clone size: .
D gene: .
V gene: TRBV30

CDR3 DNA: TGTGCGCAGGGGCTTGGCTATGGCTACACCTTC
CDR3 protein: CAQGLGYGYTF
J gene: TRBJ1-2
clone size: .
D gene: .
V gene: TRBV30

CDR3 DNA: TGTGCCAGTAGTATCCAGTTGTCGTCTTACAATGAGCAGTTCTTC
CDR3 protein: CASSIQLSSYNEQFF
J gene: TRBJ2-1
clone size: once
D gene: .
V gene: TRBV19

CDR3 DNA: TGCGCCAGCAGCCAAGATCTGACAGGGGGCGGTCAGCCCCAGCATTTT
CDR3 protein: CASSQDLTGGGQPQHF
J gene: TRBJ1-5
clone size: .
D gene: TRBD1
V gene: TRBV4-1

CDR3 DNA: TGTGCCAGCAGCTTGAAAGAGACGATGAACACTGAAGCTTTCTTT
CDR3 protein: CASSLKETMNTEAFF
J gene: TRBJ1-1
clone size: .
D gene: .
V gene: TRBV5-4

CDR3 DNA: TGCGCCAGCAGCCAATCCGGGACAGCGTATGAAAAACTGTTTTTT
CDR3 protein: CASSQSGTAYEKLFF
J gene: TRBJ1-4
clone size: .
D gene: TRBD1
V gene: TRBV4-1

CDR3 DNA: TGCAGCGTCCTCCCCCTTGCGGGAGATGTCGAGCAGTACTTC
CDR3 protein: CSVLPLAGDVEQYF
J gene: TRBJ2-7
clone size: .
D gene: TRBD2
V gene: TRBV29-1

CDR3 DNA: TGTGCCAGCGGCGATAGCGCCTACGAGCAGTACTTC
CDR3 protein: CASGDSAYEQYF
J gene: TRBJ2-7
clone size: .
D gene: .
V gene: TRBV6-6

CDR3 DNA: TGCGCCAGCAGTACCGGTCAACCTAACTATGGCTACACCTTC
CDR3 protein: CASSTGQPNYGYTF
J gene: TRBJ1-2
clone size: .
D gene: .
V gene: TRBV5-1

CDR3 DNA: TGTGCCAGCAGGGCGGGAGGGCCCTCCGGGGAGACCCAGTACTTC
CDR3 protein: CASRAGGPSGETQYF
J gene: TRBJ2-5
clone size: .
D gene: TRBD2
V gene: TRBV2

CDR3 DNA: TGTGCCAGCAGTTTCTTTGGGACACCTAACACTGAAGCTTTCTTT
CDR3 protein: CASSFFGTPNTEAFF
J gene: TRBJ1-1
clone size: .
D gene: .
V gene: TRBV27

CDR3 DNA: TGTGCCAGCAGTTCGACAGAGCAAGAGACCCAGTACTTC
CDR3 protein: CASSSTEQETQYF
J gene: TRBJ2-5
clone size: .
D gene: .
V gene: TRBV28

CDR3 DNA: TGTGCCAGCAGCCCCGGGGGGGGTCGGGGCACTGAAGCTTTCTTT
CDR3 protein: CASSPGGGRGTEAFF
J gene: TRBJ1-1
clone size: .
D gene: .
V gene: TRBV7-8

CDR3 DNA: TGTGCCAGCAGTAATCTAGCGGGAGGGTTCGCCGAGCAGTACTTC
CDR3 protein: CASSNLAGGFAEQYF
J gene: TRBJ2-7
clone size: once
D gene: TRBD2
V gene: TRBV2

CDR3 DNA: TGTGCCAGCAGCTCCCAGACTAGCGGGAGTAAGGGCGAGCAGTACTTC
CDR3 protein: CASSSQTSGSKGEQYF
J gene: TRBJ2-7
clone size: .
D gene: TRBD2
V gene: TRBV11-2

CDR3 DNA: TGTGCCAGCAGTAGAAGCGGGAGGCCCGGGGAGCTGTTTTTT
CDR3 protein: CASSRSGRPGELFF
J gene: TRBJ2-2
clone size: .
D gene: TRBD2
V gene: TRBV9